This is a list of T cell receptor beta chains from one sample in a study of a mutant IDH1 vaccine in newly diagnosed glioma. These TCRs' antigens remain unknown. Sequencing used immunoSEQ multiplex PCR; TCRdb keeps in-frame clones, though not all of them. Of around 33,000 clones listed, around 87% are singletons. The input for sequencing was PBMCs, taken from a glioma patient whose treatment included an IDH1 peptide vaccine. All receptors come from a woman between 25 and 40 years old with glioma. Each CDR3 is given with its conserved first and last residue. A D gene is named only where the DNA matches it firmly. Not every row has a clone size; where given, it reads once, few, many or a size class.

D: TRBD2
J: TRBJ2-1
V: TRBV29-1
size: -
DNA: TGCAGCGTGACCCGACTAGCGGGGCTTAACAATGAGCAGTTCTTC
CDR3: CSVTRLAGLNNEQFF

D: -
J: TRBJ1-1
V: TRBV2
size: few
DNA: TGTGCCAGCAGTGGTCTACAGGGACGCACTGAAGCTTTCTTT
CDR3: CASSGLQGRTEAFF

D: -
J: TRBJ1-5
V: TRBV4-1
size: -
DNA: TGCGCCAGCAGCCAAGCAAGCAATCAGCCCCAGCATTTT
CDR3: CASSQASNQPQHF

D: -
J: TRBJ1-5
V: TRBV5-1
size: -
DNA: TGCGCCAGCAGCTTGGGTACGGGAGGGTTCCAGCCCCAGCATTTT
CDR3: CASSLGTGGFQPQHF

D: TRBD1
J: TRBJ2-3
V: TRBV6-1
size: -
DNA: TGTGCCAGCAGTGAGCAGGGGGCCAGGGGCACAGATACGCAGTATTTT
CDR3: CASSEQGARGTDTQYF

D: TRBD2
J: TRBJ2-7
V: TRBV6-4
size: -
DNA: TGTGCCAGCAGTGACTCAAAGTCAGTTCGGACTAGCGGGGGGAGCTTC
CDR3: CASSDSKSVRTSGGSF

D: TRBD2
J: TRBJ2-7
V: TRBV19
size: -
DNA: TGTGCCAGTAGCTTAGCGGGGGGGACCTACGAGCAGTACTTC
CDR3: CASSLAGGTYEQYF

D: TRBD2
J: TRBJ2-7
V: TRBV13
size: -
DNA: TGTGCCAGCAGCTCCGGACTAGCGGGGGGAGTTTCCTACGAGCAGTACTTC
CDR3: CASSSGLAGGVSYEQYF

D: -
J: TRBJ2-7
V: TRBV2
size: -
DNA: TGTGCCAGCAGTGAAGCGCAATATATTGGCGACGAGCAGTACTTC
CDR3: CASSEAQYIGDEQYF

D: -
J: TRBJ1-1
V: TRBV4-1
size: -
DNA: TGCGCCAGCAGCCCCACCCCCGACAGGTCGAGCACTGAAGCTTTCTTT
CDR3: CASSPTPDRSSTEAFF

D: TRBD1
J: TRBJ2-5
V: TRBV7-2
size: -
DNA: TGTGCCAGCAGCTTAGCCGGACAGGGCGCGACCCAGTACTTC
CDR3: CASSLAGQGATQYF

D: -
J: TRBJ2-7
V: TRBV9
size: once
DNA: TGTGCCAGCAGCGTGAATTCGGGACATGGTTTCTACGAGCAGTACTTC
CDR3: CASSVNSGHGFYEQYF

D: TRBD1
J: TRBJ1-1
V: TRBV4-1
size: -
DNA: TGCGCCAGCAGGAAAGGGGGCATGACTACTGAAGCTTTCTTT
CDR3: CASRKGGMTTEAFF

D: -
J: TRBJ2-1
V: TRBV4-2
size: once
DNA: TGTGCCAGCAGCCAAGATCGGGGGTCTGAGCAGTTCTTC
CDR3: CASSQDRGSEQFF

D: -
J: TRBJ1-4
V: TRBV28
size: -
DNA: TGTGCCAGCAGTTCCCTCGTACAGACAACTAATGAAAAACTGTTTTTT
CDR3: CASSSLVQTTNEKLFF

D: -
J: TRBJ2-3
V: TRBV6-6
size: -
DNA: TGTGCCAGCATCGGGGGTGCAGATACGCAGTATTTT
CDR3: CASIGGADTQYF

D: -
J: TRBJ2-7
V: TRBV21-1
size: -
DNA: TGTGCCAGCAGCAAAAGGCGCGAGCAGTACTTC
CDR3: CASSKRREQYF

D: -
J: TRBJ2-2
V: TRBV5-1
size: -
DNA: TGCGCCAGCAGCGGTCGGGCTAGTCCCGGGGAGCTGTTTTTT
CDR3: CASSGRASPGELFF

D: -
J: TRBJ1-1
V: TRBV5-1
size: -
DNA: TGCGCCAGCAGCCTGGCGGGGAGGAGAACTGAAGCTTTCTTT
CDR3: CASSLAGRRTEAFF

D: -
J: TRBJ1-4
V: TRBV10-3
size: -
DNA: TGTGCCATCGGTTACCGGGAAGGTGAAAAACTGTTTTTT
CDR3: CAIGYREGEKLFF

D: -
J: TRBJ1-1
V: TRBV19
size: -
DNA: TGTGCCACCACTAGGGGTACTGAAGCTTTCTTT
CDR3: CATTRGTEAFF

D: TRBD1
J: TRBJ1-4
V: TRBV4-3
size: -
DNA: TGCGCCAGCAGCCAAGAGACAGGGCGGGCTGAAAAACTGTTTTTT
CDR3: CASSQETGRAEKLFF

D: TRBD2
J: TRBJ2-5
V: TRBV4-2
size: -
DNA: TGTGCCAGCAGCCCGGGGGGGGCGGGCCAAGAGACCCAGTACTTC
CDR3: CASSPGGAGQETQYF

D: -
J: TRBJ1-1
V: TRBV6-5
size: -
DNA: TGTGCCAGCAGTGCAATTCAAATGAACACTGAAGCTTTCTTT
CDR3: CASSAIQMNTEAFF

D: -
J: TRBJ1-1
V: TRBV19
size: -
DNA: TGTGCCAGTAGTATCGGGGGGTTAGGGAACACTGAAGCTTTCTTT
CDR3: CASSIGGLGNTEAFF

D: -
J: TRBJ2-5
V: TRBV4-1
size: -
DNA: TGCGCCAGCAGCCAAGAAGACAGACCCGTAGAGACCCAGTACTTC
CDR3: CASSQEDRPVETQYF

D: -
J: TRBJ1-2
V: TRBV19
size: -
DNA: TGTGCCAGTAGTATATGGGGAGTTGACGTGTACACCTTC
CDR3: CASSIWGVDVYTF

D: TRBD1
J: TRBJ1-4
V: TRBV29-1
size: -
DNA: TGCAGCGGGAGACAGGGAAGTGGCGAAAAACTGTTTTTT
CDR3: CSGRQGSGEKLFF

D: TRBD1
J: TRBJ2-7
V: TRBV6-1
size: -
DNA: TGTGCCAGCAGCAACGACAGGGCCTACGAGCAGTACTTC
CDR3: CASSNDRAYEQYF

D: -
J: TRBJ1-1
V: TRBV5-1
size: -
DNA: TGCGCCAGCAGCTTGGGATCGGGAGCCGAAGCTTTCTTT
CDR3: CASSLGSGAEAFF

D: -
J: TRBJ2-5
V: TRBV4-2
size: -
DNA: TGTGCCAGCAGCCAAGATGGAGGGGTTGAGACCCAGTACTTC
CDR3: CASSQDGGVETQYF

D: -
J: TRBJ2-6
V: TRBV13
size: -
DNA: TGTGCCAGCAGCTTAGCGGTCAGAGACTCTGGGGCCAACGTCCTGACTTTC
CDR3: CASSLAVRDSGANVLTF

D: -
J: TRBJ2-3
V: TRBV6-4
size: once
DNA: TGTGCCAGCAGTGAGGGCACAGATACGCAGTATTTT
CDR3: CASSEGTDTQYF

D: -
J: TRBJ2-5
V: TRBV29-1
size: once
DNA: TGCAGCGGGGGAAGTGAGACCCAGTACTTC
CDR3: CSGGSETQYF

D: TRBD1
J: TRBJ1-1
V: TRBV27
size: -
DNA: TGTGCCAGCAAATCCTTATCGACAGGGCACACTGAAGCTTTCTTT
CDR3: CASKSLSTGHTEAFF

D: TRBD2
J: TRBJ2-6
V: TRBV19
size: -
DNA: TGTGCCAGTTTTGGTCTAGCGGGGAGTGGGGCCAACGTCCTGACTTTC
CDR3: CASFGLAGSGANVLTF